The source of this TCR beta chain is a study of blood T cell repertoires in COVID-19. On the study more broadly: Acute-phase and convalescent COVID-19 samples originated in the United States, Italy and Spain.

Germline CDR1 MNHNY, CDR2 SVGAGI (reference sequence). The CDR3 sequence is 14 residues long. The J segment lost 3 bases and the V segment lost 6 bases, leaving 3 bases of the junction unmatched. Original processing notes: Nucleated cell number was recorded as an estimate derived from reference gene primer amplification. Using immunoSEQ multiplex PCR, the repertoire was profiled, and TCRdb retains in-frame clones only, with some absent. V and J calls plus clone size are reproduced from that table; the DNA served to infer D and trimming. There are hundreds of thousands of clones in the sample; around 90% occur only once, and around 0.8% lies in the top ten.

The receptor comes from a woman aged 25 to 39 with acute or convalescent COVID-19. The rearrangement uses TRBV6-6 and TRBJ1-4; 8 nucleotides align to TRBD1. Sequencing was carried out using peripheral blood. CDR3 residues: CASRRQGPNEKLFF. The CDR3 nucleotides read TGTGCCAGCAGGCGACAGGGGCCTAATGAAAAACTGTTTTTT.